Following are 32 T cell receptor beta chains from one sample sequenced in a study of blood T cell repertoires in COVID-19. Produced via immunoSEQ multiplex PCR; TCRdb's table is partial and in-frame only. The sample comprises roughly 210,000 clones, roughly 80% of which are singletons, and 10% to 13% rests with the top ten. Sequenced input: peripheral blood. These receptors all come from a woman aged 80 or over with COVID-19, enrolled during active disease.

The rearrangement links TRBV7-9 to TRBJ1-2; D is uncertain. V lost 1 base, J lost 6 bases, and 9 bases lay in between. This CDR3 has 13 amino acids. From germline, CDR1 is SEHNR and CDR2 FQNEAQ (reference sequence). This CDR3 is CASSLEAGDGYTF. The CDR3, as DNA: TGTGCCAGCAGCTTAGAGGCGGGTGATGGCTACACCTTC.

CDR3 sequence: CASKGQGDTQYF. CDR3 nucleotide sequence: TGTGCCAGCAAAGGGCAGGGAGATACGCAGTATTTT. The gene calls are TRBV6-5 and TRBJ2-3, with D possibly matching TRBD1 (5 bases). This CDR3 spans 12 amino acids. V was trimmed by 7 bases and J by 5 bases, leaving 10 bases between them. Germline loops: CDR1 MNHEY, CDR2 SVGAGI.

The chain combines TRBV7-2 with TRBJ1-3, with TRBD1 matching 7 bases. Trimming removed 5 bases from V and 0 bases from J; junction bases left unmatched: 1. The CDR3 length is 14 residues. Germline-derived CDR1 and CDR2 are SGHTA and FQGNSA. This chain's CDR3 is CASSRQGSGNTIYF. CDR3 sequence (DNA): TGTGCCAGCAGCAGACAGGGCTCTGGAAACACCATATATTTT.

V usage is TRBV3-1 (or the pseudogene TRBV3-2) and J usage is TRBJ2-6, with 10 bases aligning to TRBD1. Germline V CDR1 and CDR2: LGHDT, YNNKEL (reference sequence). J was trimmed by 4 bases and V by 1 base; bases with no gene match: 7. The CDR3 extends over 18 amino acids. The CDR3 DNA reads as TGTGCCAGCAGCCAAGGATGGGGACAGGGGTCCGGGGCCAACGTCCTGACTTTC. Translated: CASSQGWGQGSGANVLTF.

The chain couples TRBV25-1 to TRBJ1-3; tentative D call: TRBD1 (6 bases). The CDR3 totals 18 residues. CDR1 and CDR2 (germline): MGHDK, SYGVNS. V lost 0 bases, J lost 0 bases, and 15 bases lay in between. In DNA, the CDR3 is TGTGCCAGCAGTGAATACTTCCCGGGGGGCAGCTCTGGAAACACCATATATTTT. Protein: CASSEYFPGGSSGNTIYF.

CDR3 sequence (DNA): TGCGCCAGCAGCGCCAGACTAGCGGGGGGGCGGGAGCAGTTCTTC. Protein: CASSARLAGGREQFF. The chain uses TRBV5-1 and TRBJ2-1; 14 nucleotides match TRBD2. CDR1 SGHRS and CDR2 YFSETQ come from the germline V gene. J was trimmed by 10 bases and V by 4 bases; bases with no gene match: 7. This CDR3 is built from 15 residues.

The chain joins TRBV6-5 to TRBJ2-7, with D perhaps TRBD1 (6 bases). This CDR3 comprises 15 residues. The V gene lost 6 bases and the J gene lost 0 bases, with 15 bases spanning the gap. Germline V gene sequence: CDR1 MNHEY, CDR2 SVGAGI. The DNA for the CDR3 is TGTGCCAGCAGCCGAAATGGACAGAGCTCCTACGAGCAGTACTTC. Amino acids: CASSRNGQSSYEQYF.

This chain connects TRBV27 to TRBJ1-3, with 8 bases identical to TRBD1. CDR1 is MNHEY and CDR2 is SMNVEV in the germline V gene (reference sequence). The CDR3 sequence is 19 residues long. J lost 0 bases, V lost 0 bases, and 10 bases had no gene match. CDR3 in DNA: TGTGCCAGCAGTTTATCAGACAGGGGACCCCAATCCTCTGGAAACACCATATATTTT. Encoded protein: CASSLSDRGPQSSGNTIYF.

This clone was found once. The chain has TRBV24-1 and TRBJ2-3, with 7 bases matching TRBD1. J gave up 4 bases and V 5 bases, and 8 bases lay outside the gene matches. Per the germline V gene, CDR1 is KGHDR and CDR2 is SFDVKD. The CDR3 is 15 amino acids. The DNA of the CDR3 is TGTGCCACCAGTGGACCGGGACAGCACTCAGATACGCAGTATTTT. It encodes CATSGPGQHSDTQYF.

The rearrangement uses TRBV20-1 and TRBJ2-7, with a weak D call TRBD1 (6 bases). This CDR3 is built from 12 residues. V lost 3 bases to trimming and J lost 3 bases, with 9 bases between them. Germline assignment: CDR1 DFQATT and CDR2 SNEGSKA (reference sequence). For the CDR3, the DNA is TGCAGTGCTAGTCCGACAGGCTACGAGCAGTACTTC. It yields the protein CSASPTGYEQYF.

This clone occurred a few times. The gene calls are TRBV21-1 and TRBJ1-5; the listed D gene, TRBD1, was not tested against the DNA. TRBV21-1 is a recognized pseudogene. This CDR3 spans 18 amino acids. The CDR3 region has the DNA TGTGCCAGCAGCAAGCCGGGACAGGGGAGTTTAGCAGGTCAGCCCCAGCATTTT. It yields the protein CASSKPGQGSLAGQPQHF.

The V gene is TRBV2, the J gene TRBJ1-2; a possible D gene is TRBD1 (6 bases). CDR3 length equals 13 residues. V gave up 9 bases and J gave up 6 bases, with 17 bases separating them. CDR1 and CDR2 from the germline V gene are SNHLY and FYNNEI. The CDR3 DNA follows: TGTGCCAGTGCGCGGGGGTACAGGGATGGCTACACCTTC. Protein product: CASARGYRDGYTF.

As to this clone: The sample contains more than one DNA sequence encoding this CDR3. The rearrangement links TRBV6-5 to TRBJ2-1; D remains unclear. The CDR3 has 13 amino acids. Germline V gives CDR1 MNHEY, CDR2 SVGAGI. V lost 0 bases and J lost 4, with 4 bases in between. The CDR3 is CASSYSGYNEQFF. The CDR3 region has the DNA TGTGCCAGCAGTTACTCCGGGTACAATGAGCAGTTCTTC.

This chain connects TRBV28 to TRBJ1-2, with D tentatively TRBD1 (6 bases). From germline, CDR1 is MDHEN and CDR2 SYDVKM. The V end lost 5 bases, the J end lost 5 bases, and 12 bases lay between the germline ends. The CDR3 sequence is 13 residues long. The CDR3 DNA reads as TGTGCCAGCAGTGCCGGGACACGTTATGGCTACACCTTC. Protein sequence: CASSAGTRYGYTF.

This sequence joins TRBV5-1 and TRBJ1-1; no clear D gene. The CDR3 totals 14 residues. The germline CDR1 and CDR2 sequences are SGHRS and YFSETQ. The V end lost 1 base, the J end lost 4 bases, and 11 bases lay between the germline ends. The DNA of the CDR3 is TGCGCCAGCAGCTTGACTGGAGGAGGCACTGAAGCTTTCTTT. This encodes CASSLTGGGTEAFF.

The chain employs TRBV7-7 and TRBJ2-5, with 7 bases fitting TRBD2. Trimming cost V 11 bases and J 1 base; bases outside gene matches: 7. The CDR3 consists of 13 residues. Germline V CDR1 and CDR2: SSHAT, FNYEAQ (reference sequence). The CDR3 region has the DNA TGTGCCGCAGGGAGCGGGACCCAAGAGACCCAGTACTTC. Its translation is CAAGSGTQETQYF.

V and J are TRBV7-9 and TRBJ1-3; TRBD1 is a possible D gene (5 bases). With 4 bases removed from V and 0 bases from J, the gap between germline ends came to 10 bases. Germline loops: CDR1 SEHNR, CDR2 FQNEAQ (reference sequence). The CDR3 loop spans 15 amino acids. CDR3 residues: CASSYQGYSGNTIYF. In nucleotides, the CDR3 is TGTGCCAGCAGCTACCAGGGATACTCTGGAAACACCATATATTTT.

The CDR3 sequence is CSSRQMRVGYEQYF. DNA for the CDR3: TGCAGCTCTCGGCAGATGAGGGTTGGCTACGAGCAGTACTTC. This sequence joins TRBV29-1 and TRBJ2-7; possibly TRBD2 for D (5 bases). The CDR3 contains 14 residues. Germline-derived CDR1 and CDR2 are SQVTM and ANQGSEA. With 8 bases removed from V and 3 bases from J, the gap between germline ends came to 20 bases.

CDR3 loop: CASSFESGANVLTF. The CDR3 DNA reads as TGTGCCAGCAGCTTTGAGTCTGGGGCCAACGTCCTGACTTTC. The chain links TRBV5-4 to TRBJ2-6; D unresolved. This CDR3 has 14 amino acids. The V end was cut by 2 bases, the J end by 1 base, with 4 bases between. The germline gives CDR1 SGHNT, CDR2 YYREEE (reference sequence).

Of note for this clone: Different DNA sequences within this sample yield the same CDR3. DNA of the CDR3: TGTGCCAGCAGCTTAGGGGGCAGGGGAGACGAAAAACTGTTTTTT. This codes for CASSLGGRGDEKLFF. This sequence joins TRBV7-2 and TRBJ1-4, with a weak D call TRBD1 (6 bases). The germline V and J ends were trimmed by 1 base and 8 bases, with 14 bases remaining between them. CDR3 length: 15 residues. The germline V gene has CDR1 SGHTA and CDR2 FQGNSA.

The chain uses TRBV6-5 and TRBJ2-7; 9 bases map to TRBD2. The CDR3 has 12 amino acids. The junction had 2 bases not matched to a gene; V was cut back by 7 bases and J by 4 bases. Germline-derived CDR1 and CDR2 are MNHEY and SVGAGI. The CDR3 DNA reads TGTGCCAGCAAGAGCGGGGGGTACGAGCAGTACTTC. The encoded protein is CASKSGGYEQYF.

The chain joins TRBV9 to TRBJ2-2; TRBD1 matches 9 bases. The V and J ends lost 4 bases and 4 bases, in that order; junction bases with no gene match: 5. CDR1 and CDR2 (germline): SGDLS, YYNGEE. CDR3 size: 15 residues. CDR3 sequence (DNA): TGTGCCAGCAGCCGGGACAGGGCAAGCACCGGGGAGCTGTTTTTT. Its translation: CASSRDRASTGELFF.

This chain joins TRBV5-1 and TRBJ2-2, with 8 nucleotides matching TRBD1. Germline CDR1 reads SGHRS; CDR2 reads YFSETQ. V lost 7 bases and J lost 2; bases outside the gene matches: 4. This CDR3 spans 14 amino acids. CDR3 in DNA: TGCGCCAGCTTCGGACAGGGTAACACCGGGGAGCTGTTTTTT. It is translated as CASFGQGNTGELFF.

The CDR3 nucleotides read TGTGCCAGCAGCCGGACAGGGACTAGCAATCAGCCCCAGCATTTT. This sequence encodes CASSRTGTSNQPQHF. The chain combines TRBV28 with TRBJ1-5, with TRBD1 matching over 8 bases. The CDR3 totals 15 residues. J gave up 0 bases and V 6 bases, and 4 bases lay outside the gene matches. Looked up from germline, CDR1 is MDHEN and CDR2 is SYDVKM. The whole variable domain, filled in from reference TRBV28 and TRBJ1-5, reads DVKVTQSSRYLVKRTGEKVFLECVQDMDHENMFWYRQDPGLGLRLIYFSYDVKMKEKGDIPEGYSVSREKKERFSLILESASTNQTSMYLCASSRTGTSNQPQHFGDGTRLSIL.

The V gene is TRBV10-3, the J gene TRBJ1-2, with 7 bases matching TRBD1. Trimming at V came to 0 bases and at J to 0 bases, leaving 4 bases not matched to a gene. The CDR3 contains 16 residues. Germline CDR1 is ENHRY and CDR2 is SYGVKD. The CDR3 region is CAISESGQVANYGYTF. As DNA, the CDR3 is TGTGCCATCAGTGAGTCCGGACAGGTCGCTAACTATGGCTACACCTTC.

The chain couples TRBV28 to TRBJ2-1, with 8 nucleotides matching TRBD2. The CDR3 spans 16 residues. V lost 6 bases to trimming and J lost 3 bases; unmatched junction nucleotides: 10. CDR1 is MDHEN and CDR2 is SYDVKM in the germline V gene. The CDR3 loop reads CASREQGGTSYNEQFF. The CDR3 DNA reads TGTGCCAGCAGGGAACAGGGAGGGACTAGCTACAATGAGCAGTTCTTC.

Worth noting for this clone: The conserved final phenylalanine or tryptophan is absent from the CDR3, which likely points to a read error. The limits of the CDR3 on the DNA are not certain, so only TCRdb's listed CDR3 is given. J is TRBJ1-2 and V is TRBV2. The CDR3 spans 12 residues, counting both ends. From germline, CDR1 is SNHLY and CDR2 FYNNEI. CDR3 sequence: CASTAQNSGFTS.

The chain has TRBV28 and TRBJ1-6; TRBD1 matches 7 bases. Per germline, CDR1 MDHEN and CDR2 SYDVKM. The CDR3 has 14 residues. J gave up 8 bases and V 6 bases, and 7 bases lay outside the gene matches. CDR3 bases: TGTGCCAGCAGCCCGGGGACAGCCCATTCACCCCTCCACTTT. It yields the protein CASSPGTAHSPLHF.

The V call is TRBV27, the J call TRBJ2-1; the D is unclear. The CDR3 extends over 14 amino acids. The germline V and J ends were trimmed by 4 bases and 2 bases, with 9 bases remaining between them. CDR1 is MNHEY and CDR2 is SMNVEV in the germline V gene (reference sequence). The CDR3 DNA follows: TGTGCCAGCAGTTACGACAAGACCTACAATGAGCAGTTCTTC. Encoded protein: CASSYDKTYNEQFF.

CDR3 DNA sequence: TGTGCCAGCAGCGCCGGCAGGGAAGAGACCCAGTACTTC. Translated, it gives CASSAGREETQYF. This rearrangement joins TRBV9 to TRBJ2-5; D is possibly TRBD1 (5 bases). The germline V gene has CDR1 SGDLS and CDR2 YYNGEE. Trimming removed 3 bases at V and 3 bases at J, with 9 bases between. There are 13 residues in the CDR3.

The chain is built from TRBV15 and TRBJ2-7, with TRBD1 as a possible D gene (5 bases). V was clipped by 0 bases and J by 6 bases, with 15 bases between them. This CDR3 contains 15 residues. Per germline, CDR1 LNHNV and CDR2 YYDKDF (reference sequence). For the CDR3, the DNA is TGTGCCACCAGCAGAGATAAGTCCGACAGAGCCGAGCAGTACGTC. Its protein is CATSRDKSDRAEQYV.

V is TRBV7-9 and J is TRBJ2-2; perhaps TRBD2 as D (5 bases). CDR1 and CDR2 from the germline V gene are SEHNR and FQNEAQ (reference sequence). This CDR3 has 14 residues. Trimming shortened V by 6 bases and J by 1 base, and 9 bases separated the two germline ends. The CDR3 protein is CASRTDLNTGELFF. Here the CDR3 DNA reads TGTGCCAGCAGAACGGACTTGAACACCGGGGAGCTGTTTTTT.